This TCR beta chain originates from a study of blood T cell repertoires in COVID-19. The overall study: The United States, Italy and Spain were the sources of the acute and convalescent COVID-19 samples. Sample material is recorded as cDNA or gDNA derived from T cells, B-cell-depleted T cells, or PBMCs.

Per the germline V gene, CDR1 is MGHDK and CDR2 is SYGVNS. The CDR3 is 17 amino acids. Unmatched junction bases numbered 7, after V lost 3 bases and J lost 2 bases. During active infection, Seattle patients enrolled and were then monitored through disease. Original handling: From reference gene primer amplification, estimates of nucleated cell counts were derived. Measured with immunoSEQ multiplex PCR; TCRdb has only the in-frame clones, and not every one. D and trimming come from the DNA, and the V and J calls and clone size come from that table. The sample lists about 500,000 clones, 89% occurring once.

Material for sequencing was peripheral blood. The receptor comes from a man between 18 and 29 years old with COVID-19, enrolled during active disease. This chain links TRBV25-1 with TRBJ1-3; 10 bases fit TRBD1. This chain's CDR3 is CASSDLLGTGAGNTIYF. The CDR3 nucleotides read TGTGCCAGCAGTGACCTCTTGGGGACAGGGGCTGGAAACACCATATATTTT.